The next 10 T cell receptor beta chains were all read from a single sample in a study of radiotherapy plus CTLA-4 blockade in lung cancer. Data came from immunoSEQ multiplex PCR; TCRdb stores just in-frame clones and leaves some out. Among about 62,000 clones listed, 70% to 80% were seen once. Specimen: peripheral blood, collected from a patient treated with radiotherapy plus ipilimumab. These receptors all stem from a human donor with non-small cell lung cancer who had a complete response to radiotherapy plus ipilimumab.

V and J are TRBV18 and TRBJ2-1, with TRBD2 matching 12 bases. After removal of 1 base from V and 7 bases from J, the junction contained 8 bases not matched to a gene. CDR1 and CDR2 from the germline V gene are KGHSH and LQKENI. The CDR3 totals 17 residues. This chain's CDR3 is CASSPRLAGEVRNEQFF. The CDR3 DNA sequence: TGTGCCAGCTCACCACGACTAGCGGGAGAGGTTAGGAATGAGCAGTTCTTC.

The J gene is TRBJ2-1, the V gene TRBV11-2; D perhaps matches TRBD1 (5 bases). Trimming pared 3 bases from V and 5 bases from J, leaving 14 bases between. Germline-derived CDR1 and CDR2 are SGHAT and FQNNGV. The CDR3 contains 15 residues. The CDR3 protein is CASSLEGQGDNEQFF. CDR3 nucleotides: TGTGCCAGCAGCTTGGAAGGGCAGGGCGACAATGAGCAGTTCTTC.

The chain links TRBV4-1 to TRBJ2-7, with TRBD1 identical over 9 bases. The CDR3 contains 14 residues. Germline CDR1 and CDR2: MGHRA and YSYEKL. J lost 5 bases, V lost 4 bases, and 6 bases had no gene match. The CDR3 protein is CASSRDRVGHEQYF. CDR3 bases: TGCGCCAGCAGCCGGGACAGGGTGGGCCACGAGCAGTACTTC.

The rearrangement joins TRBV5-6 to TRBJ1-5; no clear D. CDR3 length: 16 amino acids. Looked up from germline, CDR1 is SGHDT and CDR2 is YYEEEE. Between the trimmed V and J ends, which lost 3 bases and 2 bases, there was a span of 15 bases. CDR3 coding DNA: TGTGCCAGCAGCTCGAGGCGGGGATTTGGCAATCAGCCCCAGCATTTT. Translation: CASSSRRGFGNQPQHF.

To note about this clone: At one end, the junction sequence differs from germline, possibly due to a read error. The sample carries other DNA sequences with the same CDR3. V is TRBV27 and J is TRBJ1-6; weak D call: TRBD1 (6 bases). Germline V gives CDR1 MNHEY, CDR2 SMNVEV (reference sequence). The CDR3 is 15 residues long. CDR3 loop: CASSLLQGRNSPLHF. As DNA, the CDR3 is TGTGCCAGCAGTTTATTACAGGGTCGGAATTCCCCCCTCCACTTT.

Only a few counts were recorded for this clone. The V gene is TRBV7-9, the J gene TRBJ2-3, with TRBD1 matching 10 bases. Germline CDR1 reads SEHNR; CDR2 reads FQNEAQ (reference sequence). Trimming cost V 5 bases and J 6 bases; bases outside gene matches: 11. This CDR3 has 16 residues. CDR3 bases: TGTGCCAGCAGCCTAGGGGACAGGGGATTGCAGGATACGCAGTATTTT. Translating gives CASSLGDRGLQDTQYF.

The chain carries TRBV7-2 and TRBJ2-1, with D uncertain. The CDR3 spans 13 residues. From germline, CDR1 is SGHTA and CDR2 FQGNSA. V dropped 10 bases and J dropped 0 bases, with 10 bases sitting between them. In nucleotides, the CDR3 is TGTGCCACCTCCGGGTTCTCCTACAATGAGCAGTTCTTC. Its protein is CATSGFSYNEQFF.

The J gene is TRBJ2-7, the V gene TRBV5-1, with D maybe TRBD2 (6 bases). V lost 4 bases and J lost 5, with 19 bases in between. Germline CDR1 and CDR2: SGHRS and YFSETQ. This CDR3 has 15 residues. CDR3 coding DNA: TGCGCCAGCAGCGCCCTATCCGGGAGAGGGAACGAGCAGTACTTC. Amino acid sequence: CASSALSGRGNEQYF.

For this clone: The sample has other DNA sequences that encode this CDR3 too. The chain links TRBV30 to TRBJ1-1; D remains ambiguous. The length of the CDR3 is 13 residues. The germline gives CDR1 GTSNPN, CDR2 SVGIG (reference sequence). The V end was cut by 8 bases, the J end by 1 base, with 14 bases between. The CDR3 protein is CARTHTSNTEAFF. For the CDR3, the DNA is TGTGCCCGCACACACACCTCGAACACTGAAGCTTTCTTT.

The CDR3 region has the DNA TGTGCCAGCAGCCCGGGGGGGGGAATGGGCAATCAGCCCCAGCATTTT. Residues: CASSPGGGMGNQPQHF. This sequence joins TRBV5-5 and TRBJ1-5, with D perhaps TRBD1 (5 bases). The germline V gene encodes CDR1 SGHKS and CDR2 YYEKEE (reference sequence). The CDR3 has 16 residues. V lost 4 bases and J lost 2, with 16 bases in between.